This TCR beta chain originates from a study of PD-L1 blockade in urothelial cancer. For the study at large: The patients' atezolizumab therapy, 1,200 mg intravenously every 3 weeks, started in the mid-2010s. Twenty-five of 29 patients were males with bladder-origin urothelial cancer. The analyses of blood took place 3 weeks (second dose) and 6 weeks after treatment start. Among blood samples, the median T cell count was 130,000 to 150,000.

Only in-frame clones appear in the TCRdb table, and some are missing; sequencing was by immunoSEQ multiplex PCR. The data show tens of thousands of clones, with approximately 91% seen just once and roughly 12% held by the top ten. This clone was counted once. Documented time point: peripheral blood 6 weeks after treatment start. V trimming: 9 bases; J trimming: 7 bases; junction bases outside the gene matches: 14. The length of the CDR3 is 15 residues. Germline lookup yields CDR1 MGHDK and CDR2 SYGVNS. J is TRBJ2-1 and V is TRBV25-1; TRBD1 matches 8 bases. Source: PBMCs, taken around atezolizumab (anti-PD-L1) treatment. The sequence was obtained from a man aged 60 to 69 with urothelial cancer. The CDR3 protein is CASSAGNRGKNEQFF. The CDR3 bases are TGTGCCAGTTCGGCTGGAAACAGGGGGAAGAATGAGCAGTTCTTC.